Sequencing of this TCR beta chain was carried out in a study of T cell repertoires in cytomegalovirus infection. Each CDR3 protein gets one entry after TCRdb re-called the reads with MiXCR. The profile shows 680,000 or so distinct CDR3 sequences, approximately 40% of them singletons. Trimming took 7 bases from V and 6 from J, leaving 10 bases between them. Germline V lookup: CDR1 MDHEN, CDR2 SYDVKM. There are 11 residues in the CDR3. The chain joins TRBV28 to TRBJ2-7, with unresolved D. The source is a human donor in good health (CMV status not recorded). Some clones in this sample may be carry-over from other donors' samples. Sequencing input: PBMCs. This chain's CDR3 is CASTPGTEQYF. For the CDR3, the DNA is TGTGCCAGCACCCCTGGTACCGAGCAGTACTTC.